The TCR beta chain under discussion was sequenced for a study of cytomegalovirus exposure and HLA in healthy donors. Use of 60 Vbeta and 13 Jbeta primers characterized the PCR. Assay used: immunoSEQ multiplex PCR; TCRdb lists only in-frame clones, some missing. The repertoire consists of about 200,000 clones, with 75% to 85% occurring once and the leading ten covering approximately 0.39%. The CDR3 contains 14 residues. The germline V gene encodes CDR1 SNHLY and CDR2 FYNNEI. Between the trimmed V and J ends, which lost 7 bases and 5 bases, there was a span of 17 bases. This clone was counted only a few times.

The source of this sequence is a male donor in good health and CMV-seropositive. The sequenced sample was PBMCs. The chain links TRBV2 to TRBJ1-2; D remains unclear. The CDR3 nucleotides are TGTGCCAGCACCCCCGAGGGAGCATCTTATGGCTACACCTTC. This encodes CASTPEGASYGYTF. Drawing the rest from reference TRBV2 and TRBJ1-2, the complete variable domain is EPEVTQTPSHQVTQMGQEVILRCVPISNHLYFYWYRQILGQKVEFLVSFYNNEISEKSEIFDDQFSVERPDGSNFTLKIRSTKLEDSAMYFCASTPEGASYGYTFGSGTRLTVV.